What follows is one TCR beta chain and its context. Its specificity is unknown. TCRdb processed the RT-PCR reads anew with MiXCR; each CDR3 protein has one entry. The sample lists roughly 710,000 distinct CDR3 sequences, approximately 14% seen once, with around 7.6% in the top ten. This record comes from a study of response to subunit inactivated influenza vaccine. Study-wide results and limits: It was the authors' suggestion that each seasonal influenza vaccination recruits few new T cells.

The CDR3 runs to 13 residues. Losses at the gene ends were 6 bases for V and 2 bases for J; bases not matched to a gene: 3. The clonotype was recovered from a man aged 50 to 60 who received an inactivated influenza vaccine. The sample consisted of PBMCs from blood, taken 14 to 15 days before vaccination. The chain uses TRBV12-3 or TRBV12-4 and TRBJ1-1; 7 nucleotides line up with TRBD1. In nucleotides, the CDR3 is TGTGCCAGCAGAGGGACAGACAACACTGAAGCTTTCTTT. Its protein is CASRGTDNTEAFF.